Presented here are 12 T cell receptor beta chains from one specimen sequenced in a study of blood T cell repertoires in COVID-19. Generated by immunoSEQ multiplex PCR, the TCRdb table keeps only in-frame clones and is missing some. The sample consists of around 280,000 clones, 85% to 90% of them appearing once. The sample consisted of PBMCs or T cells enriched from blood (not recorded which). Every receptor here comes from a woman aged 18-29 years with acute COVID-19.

The DNA for the CDR3 is TGTGCCAGCAGCTTAGCAGGTGCTAATGAAAAACTGTTTTTT. Encoded protein: CASSLAGANEKLFF. The chain joins TRBV11-2 to TRBJ1-4, with D unresolved. V was cut by 1 base and J by 3 bases, with 6 bases left in between. Germline lookup yields CDR1 SGHAT and CDR2 FQNNGV. The CDR3 contains 14 residues. The complete variable domain, with remaining parts taken from reference TRBV11-2 and TRBJ1-4, reads EAGVAQSPRYKIIEKRQSVAFWCNPISGHATLYWYQQILGQGPKLLIQFQNNGVVDDSQLPKDRFSAERLKGVDSTLKIQPAKLEDSAVYLCASSLAGANEKLFFGSGTQLSVL.

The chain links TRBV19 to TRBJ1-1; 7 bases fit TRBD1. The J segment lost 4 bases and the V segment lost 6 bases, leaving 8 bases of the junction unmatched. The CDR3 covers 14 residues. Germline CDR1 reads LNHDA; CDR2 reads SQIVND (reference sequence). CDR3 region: CASRPRGTVTEAFF. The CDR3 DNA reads TGTGCCAGTAGACCTCGGGGGACAGTCACTGAAGCTTTCTTT.

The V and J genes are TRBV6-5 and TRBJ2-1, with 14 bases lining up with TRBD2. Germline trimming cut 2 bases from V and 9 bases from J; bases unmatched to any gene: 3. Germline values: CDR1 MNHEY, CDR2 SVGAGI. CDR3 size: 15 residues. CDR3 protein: CASSYGTSGRSEQFF. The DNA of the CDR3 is TGTGCCAGCAGTTACGGGACTAGCGGGAGAAGTGAGCAGTTCTTC.

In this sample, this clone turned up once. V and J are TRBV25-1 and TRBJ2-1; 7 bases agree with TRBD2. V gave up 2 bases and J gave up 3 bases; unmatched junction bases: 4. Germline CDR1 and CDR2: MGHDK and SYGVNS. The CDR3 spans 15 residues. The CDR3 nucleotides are TGTGCCAGCAGTGAACCGGGAGGACGCTACAATGAGCAGTTCTTC. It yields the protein CASSEPGGRYNEQFF.

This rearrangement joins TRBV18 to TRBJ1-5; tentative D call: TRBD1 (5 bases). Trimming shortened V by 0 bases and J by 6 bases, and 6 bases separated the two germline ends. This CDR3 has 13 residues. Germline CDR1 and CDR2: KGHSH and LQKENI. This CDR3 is CASSPPGGQPQHF. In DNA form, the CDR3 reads TGTGCCAGCTCACCACCGGGGGGTCAGCCCCAGCATTTT.

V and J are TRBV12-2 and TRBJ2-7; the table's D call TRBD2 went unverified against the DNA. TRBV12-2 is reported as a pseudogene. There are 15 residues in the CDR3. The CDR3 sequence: CASRLSMREWYEQYF. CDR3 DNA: TGTGCAAGTCGCTTAAGCATGCGGGAATGGTACGAGCAGTACTTC.

CDR3 amino acids: CASSSQAGYEQYF. In DNA form, the CDR3 reads TGTGCCAGCAGCTCGCAAGCCGGCTACGAGCAGTACTTC. The genes are TRBV11-3 and TRBJ2-7; no clear D gene. V lost 4 bases and J 3 bases, leaving 10 bases between the germline ends. The length of the CDR3 is 13 residues. Germline loops: CDR1 SGHNT, CDR2 YENEEA.

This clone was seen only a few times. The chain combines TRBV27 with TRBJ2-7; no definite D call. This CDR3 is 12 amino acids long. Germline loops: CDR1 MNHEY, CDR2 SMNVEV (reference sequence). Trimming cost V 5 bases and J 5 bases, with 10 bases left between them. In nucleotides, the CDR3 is TGTGCCAGCAGTGCCGGAGTCGACGAGCAGTACTTC. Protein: CASSAGVDEQYF.

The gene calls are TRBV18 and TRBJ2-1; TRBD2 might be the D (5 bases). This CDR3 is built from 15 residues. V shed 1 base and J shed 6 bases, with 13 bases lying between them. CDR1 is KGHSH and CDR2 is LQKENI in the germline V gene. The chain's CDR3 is CASSPREGLTNEQFF. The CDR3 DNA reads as TGTGCCAGCTCACCACGCGAGGGCCTAACCAATGAGCAGTTCTTC. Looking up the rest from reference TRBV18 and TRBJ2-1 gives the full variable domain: NAGVMQNPRHLVRRRGQEARLRCSPMKGHSHVYWYRQLPEEGLKFMVYLQKENIIDESGMPKERFSAEFPKEGPSILRIQQVVRGDSAAYFCASSPREGLTNEQFFGPGTRLTVL.

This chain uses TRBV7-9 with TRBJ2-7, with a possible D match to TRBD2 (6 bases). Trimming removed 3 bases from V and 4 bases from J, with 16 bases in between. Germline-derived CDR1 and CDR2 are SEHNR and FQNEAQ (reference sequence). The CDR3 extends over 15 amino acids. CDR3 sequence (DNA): TGTGCCAGCAGCTTTAGCGGCGGGATTATATACGAGCAGTACTTC. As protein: CASSFSGGIIYEQYF.

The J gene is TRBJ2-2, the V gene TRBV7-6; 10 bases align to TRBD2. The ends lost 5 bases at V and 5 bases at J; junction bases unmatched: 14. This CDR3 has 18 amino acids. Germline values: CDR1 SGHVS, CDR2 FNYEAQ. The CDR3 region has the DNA TGTGCCAGCAGCCCGTCCCTCCTAGCGGGAGTTGGTACCGGGGAGCTGTTTTTT. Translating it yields CASSPSLLAGVGTGELFF.

The CDR3 coding sequence is TGTGCCAGCAGTTGGGACAGGGGAAATTCACCCCTCCACTTT. Translating gives CASSWDRGNSPLHF. V gene TRBV6-5 combines with J gene TRBJ1-6; 10 bases agree with TRBD1. Trimming cost V 4 bases and J 7 bases; bases outside gene matches: 1. The CDR3 contains 14 residues. CDR1 is MNHEY, CDR2 SVGAGI, per germline.